This T cell receptor (beta chain) was recorded in a study of blood T cells in healthy people across ages. Regarding the study as a whole: In older individuals, TCR beta diversity per million T cells was lower, falling roughly linearly with age.

The second PCR ran roughly 7 to 12 cycles with a sample-barcoded 5' primer and J-beta primers. TCRdb analysed the 5' RACE reads with MiXCR anew, one entry per CDR3 protein. Of approximately 670,000 distinct CDR3 sequences in the sample, around two fifths are singletons; the top ten hold 30%. This CDR3 has 14 amino acids. V was shortened by 8 bases and J by 5 bases, with 17 bases between the two germline ends. Germline-derived CDR1 and CDR2 are MNHEY and SMNVEV (reference sequence). This clonotype was detected only a few times. Its target is unknown. The receptor was isolated from a man aged 80 or over in good health. The sequenced sample consisted of blood. V is TRBV27 and J is TRBJ2-3; no reliable D call. The chain's CDR3 is CASSVGLPKDTQYF. The CDR3 DNA sequence: TGTGCCAGCTCTGTTGGGCTACCGAAAGATACGCAGTATTTT.